A selection of T cell receptor beta chains follows, all from one sample in a study of OX40 agonist ivuxolimab in advanced cancers. The repertoire was sequenced with immunoSEQ multiplex PCR; TCRdb's copy has only in-frame clones and lacks some. The sample includes roughly 20,000 clones, nearly 85% of them seen just once. Sequencing was performed on CD4+ or CD8+ T cells sorted from blood, taken in a trial of the OX40 agonist ivuxolimab. These receptors were taken from an adult with an advanced solid tumor such as melanoma, head and neck, liver or kidney cancer. CDR3s include the opening cysteine and the closing phenylalanine or tryptophan. The order of the fields is V gene, clone size, D gene, J gene, CDR3 length, CDR3 protein, CDR3 DNA. D genes are given only for firm matches. Clone size, where shown, is once, few, many, or a class for clones that have expanded.

>TRBV19|-|-|TRBJ1-5|18
CASSIGGSGSGGNQPQHF
TGTGCCAGTAGTATAGGTGGTTCGGGGTCAGGGGGCAATCAGCCCCAGCATTTT
>TRBV15|-|TRBD2|TRBJ2-3|16
CATGSFAGGPTDTQYF
TGTGCCACCGGGTCGTTCGCGGGAGGGCCAACAGATACGCAGTATTTT
>TRBV7-8|few|-|TRBJ2-5|16
CASSLAFAGAGETQYF
TGTGCCAGCAGCTTAGCGTTTGCAGGGGCAGGGGAGACCCAGTACTTC
>TRBV6-7|once|TRBD1|TRBJ2-7|16
CASSYSFGTGSYEQYF
TGTGCCAGCAGTTACTCGTTCGGGACAGGCTCCTACGAGCAGTACTTC
>TRBV7-9|-|-|TRBJ1-4|14
CASSLMGGGEKLFF
TGTGCCAGCAGCTTAATGGGCGGAGGTGAAAAACTGTTTTTT
>TRBV4-1|few|-|TRBJ1-2|18
CASSQVFEGRATNYGYTF
TGCGCCAGCAGCCAAGTGTTCGAGGGACGGGCAACTAACTATGGCTACACCTTC
>TRBV10-2|-|-|TRBJ1-5|13
CASSEWGNQPQHF
TGCGCCAGCAGTGAGTGGGGCAATCAGCCCCAGCATTTT
>TRBV30|-|TRBD2|TRBJ2-7|16
CAWSHSGLAGTYEQYF
TGTGCCTGGAGCCACTCCGGACTAGCGGGTACCTACGAGCAGTACTTC
>TRBV28|-|-|TRBJ2-3|12
CASSAVTDTQYF
TGTGCCAGCTCGGCAGTGACAGATACGCAGTATTTT
>TRBV5-6|few|TRBD2|TRBJ2-1|14
CASSWTSGISEQFF
TGTGCCAGCAGCTGGACTAGCGGGATTAGTGAGCAGTTCTTC
>TRBV9|-|-|TRBJ1-1|15
CASSASLGGNTEAFF
TGTGCCAGCAGCGCATCTCTGGGGGGGAACACTGAAGCTTTCTTT
>TRBV27|-|-|TRBJ1-6|13
CASSRSYNSPLHF
TGTGCCAGCAGTCGCTCCTATAATTCACCCCTCCACTTT
>TRBV7-9|-|-|TRBJ2-1|14
CASSSPGSRQSKFF
TGTGCCAGCAGTTCCCCGGGGTCGCGGCAGAGCAAGTTCTTC
>TRBV12-2|-|-|TRBJ1-1|18
CASRLVCVSGQVVTEAFF
TGTGCAAGTCGCTTAGTGTGTGTTTCGGGACAGGTCGTCACTGAAGCTTTCTTT
>TRBV18|once|-|TRBJ1-6|12
CASSLGDSPLHF
TGTGCCAGCTCCCTGGGGGATTCACCCCTCCACTTT
>TRBV2|-|TRBD2|TRBJ2-2|15
CASSGTSGGTGELFF
TGTGCCAGCAGTGGGACTAGCGGGGGCACCGGGGAGCTGTTTTTT
>TRBV28|-|TRBD1|TRBJ2-5|14
CASSLDRVRETQYF
TGTGCCAGCAGCCTCGACAGGGTACGAGAGACCCAGTACTTC
>TRBV7-2|-|TRBD2|TRBJ2-1|16
CASSLVGSGGSGEQFF
TGTGCCAGCAGCTTAGTCGGTAGCGGGGGGTCAGGTGAGCAGTTCTTC
>TRBV27|-|-|TRBJ2-1|15
CASSLYPRGGNEQFF
TGTGCCAGCAGTTTATATCCCCGCGGCGGCAATGAGCAGTTCTTC
>TRBV15|-|-|TRBJ2-1|14
CATSRVREQDEQFF
TGTGCCACCAGCAGAGTGAGGGAGCAGGATGAGCAGTTCTTC
>TRBV4-1|-|-|TRBJ1-1|16
CASSQGHLQGNTEAFF
TGCGCCAGCAGCCAAGGCCACTTACAGGGGAACACTGAAGCTTTCTTT
>TRBV27|-|-|TRBJ1-1|13
CASSFSQESEAFF
TGTGCCAGCAGTTTCTCACAGGAAAGTGAAGCTTTCTTT
>TRBV7-3|-|-|TRBJ2-2|14
CASSFGVNTGELFF
TGTGCCAGCAGCTTCGGCGTCAACACCGGGGAGCTGTTTTTT
>TRBV6-5|-|-|TRBJ1-1|13
CASSGTRSIEAFF
TGTGCCAGCAGTGGTACACGGTCTATTGAAGCTTTCTTT
>TRBV28|-|TRBD1|TRBJ2-2|17
CASSLWGGQENTGELFF
TGTGCCAGCAGTTTATGGGGGGGACAGGAGAACACCGGGGAGCTGTTTTTT
>TRBV5-4|-|TRBD1|TRBJ2-2|18
CASSIRTGGVFDTGELFF
TGTGCCAGCAGCATCCGGACAGGGGGCGTTTTTGACACCGGGGAGCTGTTTTTT
>TRBV27|-|-|TRBJ2-1|16
CASSSQRGSYNNEQFF
TGTGCCAGCTCATCCCAGAGGGGCTCATACAACAATGAGCAGTTCTTC
>TRBV5-1|-|-|TRBJ2-2|15
CASSLLRQNTGELFF
TGCGCCAGCAGCTTGCTCCGGCAGAACACCGGGGAGCTGTTTTTT
>TRBV19|-|-|TRBJ1-1|15
CASSMSSAANTEAFF
TGTGCCAGTAGTATGTCTTCAGCGGCAAACACTGAAGCTTTCTTT
>TRBV27|-|-|TRBJ1-2|15
CASSLTWDTNYGYTF
TGTGCCAGCAGTTTAACTTGGGATACTAACTATGGCTACACCTTC
>TRBV29-1|-|TRBD1|TRBJ1-1|15
CSVTGTGVMYTEAFF
TGCAGCGTCACCGGGACAGGGGTGATGTACACTGAAGCTTTCTTT
>TRBV7-2|-|-|TRBJ1-3|17
CASSWAGRRGSGNTIYF
TGTGCCAGCAGCTGGGCGGGCAGGAGGGGCTCTGGAAACACCATATATTTT
>TRBV11-2|-|-|TRBJ2-3|11
CATEAADTQYF
TGTGCCACGGAAGCGGCAGATACGCAGTATTTT
>TRBV4-1|-|-|TRBJ1-1|15
CASSQERRGNTEAFF
TGCGCCAGCAGCCAAGAAAGGCGGGGAAACACTGAAGCTTTCTTT
>TRBV7-9|-|-|TRBJ2-2|15
CASSLDPIRTGELFF
TGTGCCAGCAGCTTAGACCCTATTAGGACCGGGGAGCTGTTTTTT
>TRBV5-6|-|TRBD1|TRBJ2-7|15
CASKTVGGQSPKQYF
TGTGCCAGCAAGACCGTTGGGGGACAGTCCCCCAAGCAGTACTTC
>TRBV7-3|-|-|TRBJ1-1|13
CASSLQGNTEAFF
TGTGCCAGCAGCTTACAGGGGAACACTGAAGCTTTCTTT